The 30 T cell receptor beta chains listed next were all sequenced from one sample in a study of shared clonotypes between healthy human individuals. TCRdb keeps only in-frame clones here, not all; method: immunoSEQ multiplex PCR. The data contain approximately 1.9 million clones, around 95% of them singletons. The naive CD8 subset, CD45RO-negative cells positively selected for CCR7, excluded terminally differentiated effector memory CD45RA+ cells. The sequencing input was naive CD8+ T cells from PBMCs. These receptors were collected from a man aged 18 to 29 in good health. Some clones in this sample may be carry-over from other donors' samples.

The chain links TRBV15 to TRBJ2-1; 8 bases are a match to TRBD2. CDR3 length: 15 amino acids. J lost 5 bases, V lost 5 bases, and 8 bases had no gene match. Germline V gene lookup returns CDR1 LNHNV and CDR2 YYDKDF (reference sequence). CDR3 DNA: TGTGCCACCAGCGACCAGCGGGAGTCCCACAATGAGCAGTTCTTC. This gives the protein CATSDQRESHNEQFF.

Comments on this clone: Other nucleotide sequences from this sample produce the same CDR3. This sequence joins TRBV28 and TRBJ1-2, with a weak D call TRBD1 (5 bases). V shed 3 bases and J shed 4 bases, with 9 bases lying between them. The germline V gene encodes CDR1 MDHEN and CDR2 SYDVKM. The CDR3 is made up of 13 amino acids. The CDR3, as DNA: TGTGCCAGCAGTTTTCGGGGCGGCTATGGCTACACCTTC. Translation gives CASSFRGGYGYTF.

This sequence joins TRBV6-5 and TRBJ2-1; 11 bases fit TRBD2. The CDR3 consists of 15 residues. V was pared by 8 bases and J by 8 bases, with 11 bases of the junction left unmatched. In germline, CDR1 is MNHEY, CDR2 SVGAGI. The chain's CDR3 is CASSLGTSGSDEQFF. DNA of the CDR3: TGTGCCAGCTCACTCGGAACTAGCGGGAGCGATGAGCAGTTCTTC.

The chain is built from TRBV18 and TRBJ1-4, with unresolved D. The CDR3 spans 13 residues. Germline CDR1 KGHSH, CDR2 LQKENI. The V end was cut by 8 bases, the J end by 8 bases, with 15 bases between. The CDR3 DNA follows: TGTGCCAGCCTTGACACGGAGAGGGAAAAACTGTTTTTT. This codes for CASLDTEREKLFF.

The V call is TRBV15, the J call TRBJ1-1; no clear D gene. From germline, CDR1 is LNHNV and CDR2 YYDKDF (reference sequence). This CDR3 has 14 amino acids. V was trimmed by 0 bases and J by 1 base, leaving 6 bases between them. The CDR3 region has the DNA TGTGCCACCAGCAGAGAGGCGGCGAACACTGAAGCTTTCTTT. Translated: CATSREAANTEAFF.

The chain carries TRBV7-8 and TRBJ1-2; 7 bases are shared with TRBD1. Germline CDR1 is SGHVS and CDR2 is FQNEAQ. The CDR3 is 14 residues long. V was clipped by 7 bases and J by 0 bases; unmatched bases: 5. DNA for the CDR3: TGTGCCAGCACCCCGACAGGGCCTAACTATGGCTACACCTTC. This encodes CASTPTGPNYGYTF.

This clone was seen only a few times. The rearrangement joins TRBV27 to TRBJ1-5, with TRBD1 matching 8 bases. Germline-derived CDR1 and CDR2 are MNHEY and SMNVEV (reference sequence). The CDR3 length is 14 residues. Losses at the gene ends were 7 bases for V and 2 bases for J; bases not matched to a gene: 4. Here the CDR3 reads CASTQTGGNQPQHF. The CDR3 nucleotides read TGTGCCAGCACCCAGACAGGGGGCAATCAGCCCCAGCATTTT.

This clone was detected only a few times. The CDR3 loop reads CASSPGLAGVSEQFF. Here the CDR3 DNA reads TGTGCCAGCAGCCCGGGACTAGCGGGAGTCAGTGAGCAGTTCTTC. V gene TRBV5-6 combines with J gene TRBJ2-1, with 14 positions matching TRBD2. The V and J ends lost 4 bases and 9 bases, in that order; junction bases with no gene match: 6. The V gene's germline CDR1 is SGHDT and CDR2 YYEEEE. CDR3 size: 15 residues.

The chain is built from TRBV28 and TRBJ2-7; a weak D match, TRBD1 (6 bases). Germline V lookup: CDR1 MDHEN, CDR2 SYDVKM. CDR3 length equals 13 residues. Trimming took 4 bases from V and 2 from J, leaving 9 bases between them. The CDR3 DNA follows: TGTGCCAGCAGTTGGACAGCCCCCTACGAGCAGTACTTC. Its protein is CASSWTAPYEQYF.

V gene TRBV9 combines with J gene TRBJ2-1; 11 bases align to TRBD2. CDR1 SGDLS and CDR2 YYNGEE come from the germline V gene. V gave up 4 bases and J gave up 7 bases; unmatched junction bases: 7. The CDR3 has 15 residues. CDR3 DNA: TGTGCCAGCAGCAAAAGACTAGCGGGAACAAATGAGCAGTTCTTC. As protein: CASSKRLAGTNEQFF.

This chain joins TRBV15 and TRBJ1-5; TRBD1 agrees at 7 bases. This CDR3 spans 15 amino acids. V shed 4 bases, J shed 4 bases, and the junction held 7 bases outside the gene matches. CDR1 LNHNV and CDR2 YYDKDF come from the germline V gene (reference sequence). The CDR3 DNA reads as TGTGCCACCAGCATGGGACAGATTGATAATCAGCCCCAGCATTTT. Protein sequence: CATSMGQIDNQPQHF.

The chain has TRBV5-8 and TRBJ1-1, with D uncertain. The CDR3 length is 13 residues. V was clipped by 4 bases and J by 1 base, with 8 bases between them. Germline loops: CDR1 SGHTS, CDR2 YDEGEE. CDR3 amino acids: CASSAGRNTEAFF. The CDR3 nucleotides are TGTGCCAGCAGCGCCGGGAGGAACACTGAAGCTTTCTTT.

The chain recombines TRBV25-1 with TRBJ1-1, with TRBD1 identical over 10 bases. V dropped 4 bases and J dropped 3; count of bases not matched to a gene: 5. The CDR3 covers 15 residues. Per germline, CDR1 MGHDK and CDR2 SYGVNS. The CDR3 sequence: CASSADRGEHTEAFF. The CDR3 nucleotides are TGTGCCAGCAGTGCGGACAGGGGGGAACACACTGAAGCTTTCTTT.

The chain employs TRBV6-5 and TRBJ2-7, with no clear D. From germline, CDR1 is MNHEY and CDR2 SVGAGI. The CDR3 sequence is 13 residues long. V was clipped by 5 bases and J by 6 bases, with 14 bases between them. As DNA, the CDR3 is TGTGCCAGCAGTCTCATTCGTGAGGCCGAGCAGTACTTC. Residues: CASSLIREAEQYF.

This sequence joins TRBV5-6 and TRBJ2-7, with TRBD2 matching over 9 bases. With 1 base clipped from V and 4 bases from J, the junction kept 3 bases outside the gene matches. The CDR3 runs 14 residues. Germline-derived CDR1 and CDR2 are SGHDT and YYEEEE. The DNA for the CDR3 is TGTGCCAGCAGCTTGACAACTAGCGGGTACGAGCAGTACTTC. Translation: CASSLTTSGYEQYF.

The rearrangement links TRBV5-4 to TRBJ1-2; possibly TRBD1 for D (5 bases). The V end lost 0 bases, the J end lost 6 bases, and 18 bases lay between the germline ends. The CDR3 covers 16 residues. Germline-derived CDR1 and CDR2 are SGHNT and YYREEE (reference sequence). This CDR3 is CASSLGAGSGTDGYTF. The CDR3 DNA is TGTGCCAGCAGCTTGGGAGCGGGTTCAGGGACGGATGGCTACACCTTC.

The chain combines TRBV9 with TRBJ1-5; 9 nucleotides match TRBD1. The ends lost 2 bases at V and 6 bases at J; junction bases unmatched: 6. The germline V gene encodes CDR1 SGDLS and CDR2 YYNGEE. CDR3 length equals 15 residues. The CDR3 sequence: CASSVTGGEGQPQHF. As DNA, the CDR3 is TGTGCCAGCAGCGTGACAGGGGGTGAGGGTCAGCCCCAGCATTTT.

J is TRBJ2-7 and V is TRBV5-6; a possible D gene is TRBD1 (5 bases). The germline V and J ends were trimmed by 4 bases and 6 bases, with 14 bases remaining between them. Germline V CDR1 and CDR2: SGHDT, YYEEEE. The CDR3 contains 13 residues. The CDR3 DNA sequence: TGTGCCAGCAGCGCCGCGGACACCCGCGAGCAGTACTTC. Its protein product is CASSAADTREQYF. The full variable domain, with the rest looked up from reference TRBV5-6 and TRBJ2-7, is DAGVTQSPTHLIKTRGQQVTLRCSPKSGHDTVSWYQQALGQGPQFIFQYYEEEERQRGNFPDRFSGHQFPNYSSELNVNALLLGDSALYLCASSAADTREQYFGPGTRLTVT.

The chain links TRBV11-2 to TRBJ1-3; a weak D match, TRBD1 (5 bases). This CDR3 spans 15 amino acids. Germline loops: CDR1 SGHAT, CDR2 FQNNGV. Trimming removed 2 bases from V and 7 bases from J, with 15 bases in between. The CDR3 is CASSLYHGQGNTIYF. As DNA, the CDR3 is TGTGCCAGCAGCTTATACCACGGACAAGGGAACACCATATATTTT.

A single count supports this clone. The chain couples TRBV5-4 to TRBJ2-5; TRBD2 matches 16 bases. Germline V gene data show CDR1 as SGHNT and CDR2 as YYREEE (reference sequence). The CDR3 covers 20 residues. V dropped 4 bases and J dropped 5; count of bases not matched to a gene: 17. The CDR3 loop reads CASSKTGLAGGEAVLETQYF. The CDR3 bases are TGTGCCAGCAGCAAAACGGGACTAGCGGGAGGGGAGGCCGTTTTGGAGACCCAGTACTTC.

The chain uses TRBV28 and TRBJ2-1, with a weak D call TRBD2 (5 bases). The CDR3 consists of 14 residues. Per the germline V gene, CDR1 is MDHEN and CDR2 is SYDVKM. Trimming removed 3 bases from V and 5 bases from J, with 11 bases in between. The CDR3 nucleotides read TGTGCCAGCAGTTTCCGAGGGTGGGACAATGAGCAGTTCTTC. This codes for CASSFRGWDNEQFF.

With regard to this clone: This CDR3 is also generated by other DNA sequences in the sample. This chain connects TRBV19 to TRBJ1-1; a weak D match, TRBD1 (6 bases). There are 13 residues in the CDR3. Germline V gives CDR1 LNHDA, CDR2 SQIVND (reference sequence). Trimming shortened V by 6 bases and J by 0 bases, and 8 bases separated the two germline ends. The CDR3 is CASRDSLNTEAFF. In nucleotides, the CDR3 is TGTGCCAGTAGGGACAGCTTGAACACTGAAGCTTTCTTT.

The chain uses TRBV9 and TRBJ2-7, with TRBD1 as a possible D gene (6 bases). This CDR3 spans 15 amino acids. V gave up 4 bases and J gave up 5 bases, with 19 bases separating them. Germline CDR1 reads SGDLS; CDR2 reads YYNGEE. The CDR3 here is CASSPQGQGSHEQYF. The CDR3 DNA reads as TGTGCCAGCAGCCCACAGGGCCAGGGGTCCCACGAGCAGTACTTC. Combining the CDR3 with reference TRBV9 and TRBJ2-7 gives the whole variable domain DSGVTQTPKHLITATGQRVTLRCSPRSGDLSVYWYQQSLDQGLQFLIQYYNGEERAKGNILERFSAQQFPDLHSELNLSSLELGDSALYFCASSPQGQGSHEQYFGPGTRLTVT.

With regard to this clone: Other DNA sequences of this sample code for an identical CDR3. The chain combines TRBV7-9 with TRBJ2-1; D perhaps matches TRBD2 (6 bases). The CDR3 has 14 amino acids. The germline CDR1 and CDR2 sequences are SEHNR and FQNEAQ (reference sequence). The germline V and J ends were trimmed by 4 bases and 3 bases, with 10 bases remaining between them. The CDR3 reads CASSSSGDYNEQFF. CDR3 nucleotide sequence: TGTGCCAGCAGCTCATCGGGAGACTACAATGAGCAGTTCTTC.

V gene TRBV11-2 combines with J gene TRBJ1-2, with 9 positions matching TRBD1. This CDR3 has 16 amino acids. The junction had 14 bases not matched to a gene; V was cut back by 5 bases and J by 7 bases. Germline CDR1 is SGHAT and CDR2 is FQNNGV. The CDR3 DNA follows: TGTGCCAGCAGCCCAGAGGCCGGGACAGGGTTTAGTGGCTACACCTTC. As protein: CASSPEAGTGFSGYTF.

V is TRBV9 and J is TRBJ1-5; no reliable D call. The V end lost 0 bases, the J end lost 6 bases, and 7 bases lay between the germline ends. Germline lookup yields CDR1 SGDLS and CDR2 YYNGEE. The CDR3 is 13 residues long. CDR3 amino acids: CASSVVLGQPQHF. CDR3 DNA sequence: TGTGCCAGCAGCGTAGTTCTGGGTCAGCCCCAGCATTTT.

The V call is TRBV28, the J call TRBJ1-4; 7 positions match TRBD1. Germline-derived CDR1 and CDR2 are MDHEN and SYDVKM. The CDR3 is 15 residues long. After removal of 5 bases from V and 8 bases from J, the junction contained 11 bases not matched to a gene. CDR3 residues: CASSILRNRGEKLFF. DNA of the CDR3: TGTGCCAGCAGTATCCTCCGGAACAGGGGCGAAAAACTGTTTTTT.

The rearrangement uses TRBV5-6 and TRBJ2-7; 8 bases fit TRBD2. The junction had 8 bases not matched to a gene; V was cut back by 3 bases and J by 3 bases. The CDR3 sequence is 15 residues long. Germline V gene lookup returns CDR1 SGHDT and CDR2 YYEEEE. The CDR3 sequence: CASSSFGRGDYEQYF. CDR3 bases: TGTGCCAGCAGCTCCTTTGGGCGGGGGGACTACGAGCAGTACTTC.

V usage is TRBV27 and J usage is TRBJ2-7, with TRBD1 matching over 9 bases. J gave up 5 bases and V 3 bases, and 5 bases lay outside the gene matches. Germline lookup yields CDR1 MNHEY and CDR2 SMNVEV (reference sequence). This CDR3 comprises 14 residues. As DNA, the CDR3 is TGTGCCAGCAGTTTTAGGACAGGGGCCCACGAGCAGTACTTC. This encodes CASSFRTGAHEQYF.

The chain has TRBV4-1 and TRBJ2-3, with a possible D match to TRBD1 (6 bases). V was cut by 0 bases and J by 3 bases, with 16 bases left in between. Germline CDR1 reads MGHRA; CDR2 reads YSYEKL. The CDR3 runs to 17 residues. The CDR3 nucleotides read TGCGCCAGCAGCCAAGATTTCCACAGGGCTATGACAGATACGCAGTATTTT. The encoded protein is CASSQDFHRAMTDTQYF.